Sequencing of this T cell receptor beta chain was carried out in a study of control samples from healthy donors and cancer patients. TCRdb's table, derived via immunoSEQ multiplex PCR, lists solely in-frame clones and lacks some. The sample has 100,000 to 150,000 clones; about nine tenths are singletons. The CDR3 is 13 amino acids. The V end was cut by 6 bases, the J end by 7 bases, with 15 bases between. Specimen: blood. V usage is TRBV12-3 or TRBV12-4 and J usage is TRBJ1-2; a weak D match, TRBD1 (5 bases). The source of this sequence is a woman aged 45-59 years in good health. CDR3 in DNA: TGTGCCAGCAGGCGAACAGGTTGGGGTGGCTACACCTTC. Amino acid sequence: CASRRTGWGGYTF.